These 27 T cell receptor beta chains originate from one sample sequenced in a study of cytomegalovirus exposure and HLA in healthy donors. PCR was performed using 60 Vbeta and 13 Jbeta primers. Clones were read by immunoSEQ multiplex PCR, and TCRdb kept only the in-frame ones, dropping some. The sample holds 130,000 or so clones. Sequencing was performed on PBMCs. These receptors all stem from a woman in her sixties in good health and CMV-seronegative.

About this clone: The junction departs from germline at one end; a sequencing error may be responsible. DNA of the CDR3: TGTGCCGGCAGTAGGGAGAGGCGCGCCACCGGGGAGCTGTTTTTT. This sequence encodes CAGSRERRATGELFF. The rearrangement joins TRBV2 to TRBJ2-2, with a weak D call TRBD2 (5 bases). The CDR3 has 15 residues. Looked up from germline, CDR1 is SNHLY and CDR2 is FYNNEI.

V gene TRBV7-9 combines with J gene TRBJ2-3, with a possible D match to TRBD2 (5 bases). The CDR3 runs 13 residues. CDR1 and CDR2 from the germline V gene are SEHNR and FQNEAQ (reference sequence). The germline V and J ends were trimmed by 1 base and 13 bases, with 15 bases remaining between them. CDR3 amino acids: CASSLERIAIKYF. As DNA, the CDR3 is TGTGCCAGCAGCTTAGAGCGGATCGCAATCAAGTATTTT. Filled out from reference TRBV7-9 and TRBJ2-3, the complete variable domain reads DTGVSQNPRHKITKRGQNVTFRCDPISEHNRLYWYRQTLGQGPEFLTYFQNEAQLEKSRLLSDRFSAERPKGSFSTLEIQRTEQGDSAMYLCASSLERIAIKYFGPGTRLTVL.

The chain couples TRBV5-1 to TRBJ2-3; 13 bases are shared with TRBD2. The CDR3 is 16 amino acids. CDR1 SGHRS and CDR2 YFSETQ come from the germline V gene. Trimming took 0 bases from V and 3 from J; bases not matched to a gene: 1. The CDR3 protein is CASSLETSGGTDTQYF. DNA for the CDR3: TGCGCCAGCAGCTTGGAGACTAGCGGGGGGACAGATACGCAGTATTTT.

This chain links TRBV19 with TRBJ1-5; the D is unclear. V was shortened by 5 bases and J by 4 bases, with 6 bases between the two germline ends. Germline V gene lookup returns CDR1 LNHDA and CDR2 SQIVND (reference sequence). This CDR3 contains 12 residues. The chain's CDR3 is CASSWSNQPQHF. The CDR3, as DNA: TGTGCCAGTAGTTGGAGTAATCAGCCCCAGCATTTT.

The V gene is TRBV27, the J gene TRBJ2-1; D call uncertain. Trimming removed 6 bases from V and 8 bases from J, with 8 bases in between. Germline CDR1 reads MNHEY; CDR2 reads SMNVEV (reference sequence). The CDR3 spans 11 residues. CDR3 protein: CASRIDYEQFF. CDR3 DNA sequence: TGTGCCAGCAGAATCGACTATGAGCAGTTCTTC.

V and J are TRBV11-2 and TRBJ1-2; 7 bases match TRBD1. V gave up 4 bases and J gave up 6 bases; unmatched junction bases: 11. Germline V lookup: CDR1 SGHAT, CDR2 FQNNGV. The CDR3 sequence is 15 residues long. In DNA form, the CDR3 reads TGTGCCAGCAGCTCCACCCGACAGGGTTGGCATGGCTACACCTTC. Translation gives CASSSTRQGWHGYTF.

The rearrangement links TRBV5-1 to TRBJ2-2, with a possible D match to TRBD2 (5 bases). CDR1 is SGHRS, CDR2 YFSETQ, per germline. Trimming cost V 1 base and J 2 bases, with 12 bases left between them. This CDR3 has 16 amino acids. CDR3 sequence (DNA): TGCGCCAGCAGCTTGTTCCCCCGGGAAAACACCGGGGAGCTGTTTTTT. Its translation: CASSLFPRENTGELFF.

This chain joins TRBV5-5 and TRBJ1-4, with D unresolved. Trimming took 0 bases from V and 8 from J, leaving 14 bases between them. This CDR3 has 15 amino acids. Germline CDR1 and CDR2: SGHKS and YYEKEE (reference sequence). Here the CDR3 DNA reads TGTGCCAGCAGCTTGGACGGGAACCTAAGAGAAAAACTGTTTTTT. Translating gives CASSLDGNLREKLFF.

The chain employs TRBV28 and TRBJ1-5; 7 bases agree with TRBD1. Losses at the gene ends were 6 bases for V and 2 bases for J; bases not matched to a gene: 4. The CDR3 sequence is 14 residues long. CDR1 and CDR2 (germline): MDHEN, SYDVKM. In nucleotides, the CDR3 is TGTGCCAGCAGCCCAGGACAGGGCAATCAGCCCCAGCATTTT. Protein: CASSPGQGNQPQHF.

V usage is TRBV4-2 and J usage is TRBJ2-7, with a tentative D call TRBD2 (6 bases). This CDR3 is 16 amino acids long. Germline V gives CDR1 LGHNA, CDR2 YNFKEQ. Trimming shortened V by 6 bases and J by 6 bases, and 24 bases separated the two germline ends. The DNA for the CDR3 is TGTGCCAGCAGGGGGAGAAGGCGCGGGATCGCGTCCGAGCAGTACTTC. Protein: CASRGRRRGIASEQYF.

CDR3 nucleotide sequence: TGTGCCAGCAGCCGACCACAGGGACCCTATGGCTACACCTTC. Amino acid sequence: CASSRPQGPYGYTF. The V and J genes are TRBV7-9 and TRBJ1-2, with a weak D call TRBD1 (6 bases). Deletions cut 5 bases from V and 4 bases from J, with 14 bases between. The CDR3 runs 14 residues. Germline CDR1 is SEHNR and CDR2 is FQNEAQ (reference sequence).

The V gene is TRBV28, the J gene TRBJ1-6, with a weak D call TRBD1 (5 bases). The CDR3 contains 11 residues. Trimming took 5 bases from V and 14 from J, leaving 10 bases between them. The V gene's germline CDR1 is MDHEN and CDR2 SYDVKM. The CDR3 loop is CASSPPGTLHF. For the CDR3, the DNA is TGTGCCAGCAGTCCCCCAGGGACCCTCCACTTT.

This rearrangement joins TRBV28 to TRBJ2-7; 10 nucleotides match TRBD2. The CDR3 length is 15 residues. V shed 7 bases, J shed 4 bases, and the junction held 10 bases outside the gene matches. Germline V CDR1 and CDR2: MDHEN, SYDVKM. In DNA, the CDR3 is TGTGCCAGCACCACCCCGGCTAGCGGGAGTTACGAGCAGTACTTC. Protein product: CASTTPASGSYEQYF.

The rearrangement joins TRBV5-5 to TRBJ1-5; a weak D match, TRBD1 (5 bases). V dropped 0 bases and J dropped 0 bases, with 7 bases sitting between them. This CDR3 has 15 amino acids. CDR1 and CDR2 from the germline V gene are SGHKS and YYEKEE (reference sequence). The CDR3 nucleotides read TGTGCCAGCAGCTTGGTCAGGGATAGCAATCAGCCCCAGCATTTT. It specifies CASSLVRDSNQPQHF.

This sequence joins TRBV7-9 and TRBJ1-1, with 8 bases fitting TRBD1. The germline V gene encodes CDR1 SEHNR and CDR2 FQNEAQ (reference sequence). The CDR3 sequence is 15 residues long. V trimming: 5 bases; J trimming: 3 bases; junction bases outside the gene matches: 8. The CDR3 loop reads CASSGSRTGHTEAFF. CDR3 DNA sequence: TGTGCCAGCAGCGGTTCTAGGACAGGGCACACTGAAGCTTTCTTT.

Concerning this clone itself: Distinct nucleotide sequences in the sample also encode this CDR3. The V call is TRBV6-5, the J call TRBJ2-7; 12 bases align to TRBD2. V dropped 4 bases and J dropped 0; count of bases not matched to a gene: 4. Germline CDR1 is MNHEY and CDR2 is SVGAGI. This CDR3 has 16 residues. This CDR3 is CASSSLTSGSSYEQYF. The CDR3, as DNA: TGTGCCAGCAGTTCCTTGACTAGCGGGAGCTCCTACGAGCAGTACTTC.

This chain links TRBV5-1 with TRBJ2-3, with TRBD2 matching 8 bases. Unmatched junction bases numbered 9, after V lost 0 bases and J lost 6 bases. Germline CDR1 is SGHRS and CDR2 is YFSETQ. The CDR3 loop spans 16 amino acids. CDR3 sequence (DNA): TGCGCCAGCAGCTTGGATGGTAGCGGGACTATGGATACGCAGTATTTT. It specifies CASSLDGSGTMDTQYF.

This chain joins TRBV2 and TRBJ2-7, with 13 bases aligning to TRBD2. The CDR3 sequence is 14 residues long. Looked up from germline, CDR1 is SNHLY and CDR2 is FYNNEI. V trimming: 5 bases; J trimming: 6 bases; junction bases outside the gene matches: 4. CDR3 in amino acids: CASSRTSGSPEQYF. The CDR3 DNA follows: TGTGCCAGCAGTCGGACTAGCGGGAGCCCCGAGCAGTACTTC.

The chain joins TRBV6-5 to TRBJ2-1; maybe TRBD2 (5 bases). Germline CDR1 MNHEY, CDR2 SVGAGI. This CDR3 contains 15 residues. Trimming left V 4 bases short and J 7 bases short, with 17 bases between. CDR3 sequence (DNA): TGTGCCAGCAGTTCACCGACGGCTAGCTTAAATGAGCAGTTCTTC. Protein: CASSSPTASLNEQFF.

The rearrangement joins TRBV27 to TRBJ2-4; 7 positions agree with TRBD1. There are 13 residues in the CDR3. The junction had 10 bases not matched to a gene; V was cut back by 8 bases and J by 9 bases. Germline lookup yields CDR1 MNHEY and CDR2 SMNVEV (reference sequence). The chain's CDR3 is CASVGDRAGIQYF. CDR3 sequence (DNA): TGTGCCAGCGTAGGAGACAGGGCGGGCATTCAGTACTTC.

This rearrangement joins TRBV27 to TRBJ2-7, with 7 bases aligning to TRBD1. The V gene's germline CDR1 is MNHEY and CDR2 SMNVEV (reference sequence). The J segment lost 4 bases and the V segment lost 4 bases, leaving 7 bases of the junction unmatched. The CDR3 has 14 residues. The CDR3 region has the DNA TGTGCCAGCAGTTACCGGGACAGATATTACGAGCAGTACTTC. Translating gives CASSYRDRYYEQYF.

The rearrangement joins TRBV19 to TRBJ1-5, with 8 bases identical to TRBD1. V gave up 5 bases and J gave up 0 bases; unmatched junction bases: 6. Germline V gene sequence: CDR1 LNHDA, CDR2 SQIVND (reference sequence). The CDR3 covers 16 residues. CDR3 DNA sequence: TGTGCCAGTAGTGATTCAGGGGGCTATAGCAATCAGCCCCAGCATTTT. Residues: CASSDSGGYSNQPQHF.

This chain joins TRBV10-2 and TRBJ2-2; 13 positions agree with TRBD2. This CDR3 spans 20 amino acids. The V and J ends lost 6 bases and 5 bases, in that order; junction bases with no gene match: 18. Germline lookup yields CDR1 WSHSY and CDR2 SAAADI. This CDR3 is CASSSRGPSGLAGVTGELFF. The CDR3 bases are TGCGCCAGCAGCTCCAGGGGGCCTAGTGGACTAGCGGGAGTTACCGGGGAGCTGTTTTTT.

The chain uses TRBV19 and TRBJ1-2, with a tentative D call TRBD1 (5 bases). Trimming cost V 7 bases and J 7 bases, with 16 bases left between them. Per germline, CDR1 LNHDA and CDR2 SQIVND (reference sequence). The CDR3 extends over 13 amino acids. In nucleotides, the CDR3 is TGTGCCAGTAAAGGAGGGACTGAAACTGGCTACACCTTC. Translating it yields CASKGGTETGYTF.

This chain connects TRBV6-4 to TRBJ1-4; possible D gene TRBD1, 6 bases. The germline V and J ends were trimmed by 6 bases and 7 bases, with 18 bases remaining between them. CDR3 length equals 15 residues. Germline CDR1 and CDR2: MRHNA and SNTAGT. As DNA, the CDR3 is TGTGCCAGCAGCCGAACAGGGCTATTAAGTGAAAAACTGTTTTTT. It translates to CASSRTGLLSEKLFF.

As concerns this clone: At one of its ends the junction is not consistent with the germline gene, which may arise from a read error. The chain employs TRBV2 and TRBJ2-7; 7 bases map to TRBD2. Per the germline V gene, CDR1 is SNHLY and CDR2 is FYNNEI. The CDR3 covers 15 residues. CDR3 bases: TGTGCCAGCACTGAAGGGGCGGGAGCTTCCTACGAGCAGTACTTC. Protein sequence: CASTEGAGASYEQYF.

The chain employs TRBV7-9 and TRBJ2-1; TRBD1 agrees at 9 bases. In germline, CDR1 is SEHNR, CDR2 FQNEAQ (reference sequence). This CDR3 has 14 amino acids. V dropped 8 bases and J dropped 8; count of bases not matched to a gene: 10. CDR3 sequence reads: CASHRDRAVDEQFF. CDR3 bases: TGTGCCAGCCACCGGGACAGGGCCGTCGATGAGCAGTTCTTC.